This paragraph covers one T cell receptor (beta chain) sequence. This entry comes from a study of shared clonotypes between healthy human individuals. CDR1 SGHAT and CDR2 FQNNGV come from the germline V gene. This CDR3 has 15 amino acids. The V gene lost 6 bases and the J gene lost 0 bases, with 12 bases spanning the gap. The protocol was immunoSEQ multiplex PCR, while the TCRdb copy is restricted to in-frame clones and leaves out a portion. The data contain about 2.3 million clones, 90% to 95% of them seen just once; the ten biggest clones take up about 0.37%. The sequence was collected from a man younger than 30 in good health. Some clones in this sample may be carry-over from other donors' samples. The gene calls are TRBV11-2 and TRBJ2-4; the D is unclear. The source material was naive CD4+ T cells from PBMCs. The subset was: CD45RA+ positively selected. CDR3 DNA: TGTGCCAGCAGGCCGGAACTTCTAGCCAAAAACATTCAGTACTTC. Translation: CASRPELLAKNIQYF.